Listed below are T cell receptor beta chains from one sample, sequenced in a study of blood T cell repertoires in COVID-19. The repertoire was sequenced with immunoSEQ multiplex PCR; TCRdb's copy has only in-frame clones and lacks some. This sample has some 100,000 clones; approximately 86% occur once, and the top ten carry 2% to 3%. The sequenced sample consisted of PBMCs or T cells enriched from blood (not recorded which). These TCRs come from a woman aged 45-65 years who had recovered from COVID-19. CDR3s include the opening cysteine and the closing phenylalanine or tryptophan. The order of the fields is CDR3 protein, CDR3 length, V gene, D gene. The D gene is left open where the match is weak.

CDR3 protein: CASSQPGLAGQETQYF
CDR3 length: 16
V gene: TRBV3-1/TRBV3-2
D gene: TRBD2

CDR3 protein: CASSLDVAVNYGYTF
CDR3 length: 15
V gene: TRBV5-1
D gene: .

CDR3 protein: CASSKEGSGANVLTF
CDR3 length: 15
V gene: TRBV6-4
D gene: .

CDR3 protein: CASSSGGDGGELFF
CDR3 length: 14
V gene: TRBV5-1
D gene: TRBD1

CDR3 protein: CASSFESGEQYF
CDR3 length: 12
V gene: TRBV11-2
D gene: .

CDR3 protein: CASSRSGTGNTEAFF
CDR3 length: 15
V gene: TRBV5-1
D gene: TRBD1

CDR3 protein: CASSELARGFTDTQYF
CDR3 length: 16
V gene: TRBV10-1
D gene: .

CDR3 protein: CASSLPPVRSDQPQHF
CDR3 length: 16
V gene: TRBV28
D gene: .

CDR3 protein: CASSSLAGGYEQYF
CDR3 length: 14
V gene: TRBV5-1
D gene: TRBD2

CDR3 protein: CASSLRSGGEKLFF
CDR3 length: 14
V gene: TRBV5-1
D gene: .

CDR3 protein: CASSLLAGGPTEAFF
CDR3 length: 15
V gene: TRBV7-3
D gene: TRBD1

CDR3 protein: CAWTGSGNTIYF
CDR3 length: 12
V gene: TRBV30
D gene: .

CDR3 protein: CASSLVDVSPNEQFF
CDR3 length: 15
V gene: TRBV7-9
D gene: .

CDR3 protein: CASSHRREDTGELFF
CDR3 length: 15
V gene: TRBV14
D gene: TRBD2

CDR3 protein: CASSLQGLSNQPQHF
CDR3 length: 15
V gene: TRBV19
D gene: TRBD1